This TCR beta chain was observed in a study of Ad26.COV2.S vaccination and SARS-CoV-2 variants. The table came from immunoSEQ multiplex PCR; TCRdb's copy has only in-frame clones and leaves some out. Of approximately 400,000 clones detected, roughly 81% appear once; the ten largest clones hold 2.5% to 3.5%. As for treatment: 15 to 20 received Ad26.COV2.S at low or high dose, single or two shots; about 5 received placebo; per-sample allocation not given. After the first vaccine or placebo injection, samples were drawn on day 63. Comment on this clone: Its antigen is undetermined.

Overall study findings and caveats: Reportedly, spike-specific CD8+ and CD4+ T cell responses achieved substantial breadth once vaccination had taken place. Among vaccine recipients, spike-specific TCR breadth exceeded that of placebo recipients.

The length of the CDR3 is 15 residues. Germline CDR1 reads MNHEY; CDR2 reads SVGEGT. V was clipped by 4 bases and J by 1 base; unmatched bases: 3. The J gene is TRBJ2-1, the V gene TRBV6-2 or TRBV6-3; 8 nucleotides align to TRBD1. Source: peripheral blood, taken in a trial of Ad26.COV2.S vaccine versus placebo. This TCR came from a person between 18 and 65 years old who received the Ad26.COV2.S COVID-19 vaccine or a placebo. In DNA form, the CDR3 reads TGTGCCAGCAGTTCCAACAGGGGGTCCTACAATGAGCAGTTCTTC. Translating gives CASSSNRGSYNEQFF.